These 27 T cell receptor beta chains came from one sample sequenced in a study of response to subunit inactivated influenza vaccine. TCRdb re-derived calls from the RT-PCR reads in MiXCR, one entry per CDR3 protein. Here the sample spans around 760,000 distinct CDR3 sequences, 14% being singletons. The starting material was PBMCs from blood, obtained 14 to 15 days before vaccination. The source of these receptors is a man aged 50 to 59 who received an inactivated influenza vaccine.

This clonotype showed up just a few times. CDR3 protein: CASSLRAGANVLTF. The DNA for the CDR3 is TGTGCCAGCAGCTTAAGGGCTGGGGCCAACGTCCTGACTTTC. The V call is TRBV7-9, the J call TRBJ2-6; D is unclear. The CDR3 runs to 14 residues. Trimming took off 2 bases at V and 2 bases at J, with 4 bases between the two ends. Germline CDR1 reads SEHNR; CDR2 reads FQNEAQ (reference sequence). Supplemented by reference TRBV7-9 and TRBJ2-6, the full variable domain reads DTGVSQNPRHKITKRGQNVTFRCDPISEHNRLYWYRQTLGQGPEFLTYFQNEAQLEKSRLLSDRFSAERPKGSFSTLEIQRTEQGDSAMYLCASSLRAGANVLTFGAGSRLTVL.

This chain links TRBV20-1 with TRBJ1-2; TRBD1 is a possible D gene (5 bases). Trimming removed 4 bases at V and 0 bases at J, with 9 bases between. Germline CDR1 and CDR2: DFQATT and SNEGSKA (reference sequence). The CDR3 has 13 residues. The CDR3 loop is CSATKTANYGYTF. The CDR3 DNA is TGCAGTGCTACCAAGACAGCTAACTATGGCTACACCTTC.

The J gene is TRBJ2-3, the V gene TRBV15, with a tentative D call TRBD2 (5 bases). Trimming shortened V by 0 bases and J by 1 base, and 5 bases separated the two germline ends. Germline lookup yields CDR1 LNHNV and CDR2 YYDKDF (reference sequence). The CDR3 covers 14 residues. The DNA of the CDR3 is TGTGCCACCAGCAGAGAGAGGGGCACAGATACGCAGTATTTT. Protein: CATSRERGTDTQYF.

In this sample, this clonotype turned up a few times. This chain links TRBV5-1 with TRBJ2-3; unclear D gene. Trimming stripped 1 base from V and 4 bases from J, with 4 bases between. Germline values: CDR1 SGHRS, CDR2 YFSETQ. This CDR3 has 12 amino acids. CDR3 sequence reads: CASSLKADTQYF. The CDR3 coding sequence is TGCGCCAGCAGCTTGAAGGCAGATACGCAGTATTTT.

In this sample, this clonotype turned up many times. V gene TRBV24-1 combines with J gene TRBJ2-1; TRBD2 matches at 8 bases. CDR3 size: 15 residues. The V gene's germline CDR1 is KGHDR and CDR2 SFDVKD. After removal of 6 bases from V and 6 bases from J, the junction contained 9 bases not matched to a gene. CDR3 residues: CATSSQREITNEQFF. CDR3 bases: TGTGCCACCAGTTCGCAGCGGGAGATCACCAATGAGCAGTTCTTC.

The CDR3 loop reads CASSLVGSSGSYEQYF. The CDR3 coding sequence is TGTGCCAGCAGCTTAGTAGGGTCTAGCGGGAGCTACGAGCAGTACTTC. V usage is TRBV7-8 and J usage is TRBJ2-7; the match to TRBD2 covers 10 bases. CDR3 size: 16 residues. J was trimmed by 3 bases and V by 1 base; bases with no gene match: 6. The germline CDR1 and CDR2 sequences are SGHVS and FQNEAQ.

The chain recombines TRBV18 with TRBJ1-2; D uncertain. Germline values: CDR1 KGHSH, CDR2 LQKENI. V lost 2 bases and J lost 3, with 10 bases in between. CDR3 length: 14 amino acids. CDR3 protein: CASSPSEQYYGYTF. The CDR3 DNA is TGTGCCAGCTCACCATCCGAACAGTACTATGGCTACACCTTC.

This clonotype appeared many times. The chain employs TRBV4-2 and TRBJ2-5, with no clear D. The ends were cut back, 2 bases at V and 5 bases at J, with 12 bases in the middle. The CDR3 is 14 residues long. The germline V gene encodes CDR1 LGHNA and CDR2 YNFKEQ. The CDR3 protein is CASSQNDGLETQYF. The CDR3 DNA reads TGTGCCAGCAGCCAAAATGACGGATTGGAGACCCAGTACTTC.

The chain joins TRBV5-5 to TRBJ1-5, with D hard to call. Per germline, CDR1 SGHKS and CDR2 YYEKEE (reference sequence). The length of the CDR3 is 14 residues. The V end was cut by 7 bases, the J end by 6 bases, with 17 bases between. The CDR3 is CASSSVGSGQPQHF. The CDR3 bases are TGTGCCAGCTCCTCGGTGGGGAGCGGTCAGCCCCAGCATTTT.

This clonotype turned up a few times. CDR3 sequence reads: CASSDADRAGYGYTF. As DNA, the CDR3 is TGCGCCAGCAGCGACGCCGACAGGGCCGGCTATGGCTACACCTTC. The chain employs TRBV5-1 and TRBJ1-2, with TRBD1 matching 7 bases. The V segment lost 4 bases and the J segment 4 bases; nucleotides outside the gene matches: 10. The CDR3 covers 15 residues. From germline, CDR1 is SGHRS and CDR2 YFSETQ.

This sequence joins TRBV10-3 and TRBJ2-3, with a tentative D call TRBD2 (7 bases). The CDR3 consists of 15 residues. V shed 2 bases and J shed 0 bases, with 9 bases lying between them. Germline CDR1 reads ENHRY; CDR2 reads SYGVKD. CDR3 in amino acids: CAISERGASTDTQYF. The DNA for the CDR3 is TGTGCCATCAGTGAGCGGGGGGCTAGCACAGATACGCAGTATTTT.

This rearrangement joins TRBV7-6 to TRBJ2-4; 8 bases map to TRBD2. In germline, CDR1 is SGHVS, CDR2 FNYEAQ. The CDR3 is 15 amino acids. V lost 1 base and J lost 6; bases outside the gene matches: 5. The CDR3 is CASSLGTSWSNIQYF. The CDR3 coding sequence is TGTGCCAGCAGCTTAGGGACTAGCTGGTCAAACATTCAGTACTTC.

J is TRBJ2-3 and V is TRBV20-1; D may be TRBD2 (6 bases). Germline CDR1 DFQATT, CDR2 SNEGSKA (reference sequence). The V gene lost 2 bases and the J gene lost 3 bases, with 9 bases spanning the gap. This CDR3 has 13 amino acids. CDR3 protein: CSARYSGTDTQYF. The CDR3 bases are TGCAGTGCTAGATATAGCGGTACAGATACGCAGTATTTT.

This clonotype appeared many times. The genes are TRBV6-5 and TRBJ2-7; 8 nucleotides match TRBD1. The trim removed 1 base at V and 3 bases at J, leaving 5 bases unmatched. This CDR3 contains 15 residues. Germline V lookup: CDR1 MNHEY, CDR2 SVGAGI. DNA of the CDR3: TGTGCCAGCAGTTACTACGGGACAGGTCTCTACGAGCAGTACTTC. Residues: CASSYYGTGLYEQYF.

The chain recombines TRBV3-1 with TRBJ2-1; perhaps TRBD1 as D (5 bases). The tail of the sequence fits TRBJ2-7 better, so the J call may be wrong. CDR1 is LGHDT, CDR2 YNNKEL, per germline (reference sequence). The CDR3 covers 12 residues. The CDR3 nucleotides read TGTGCCAGCAGCCATCAGGGTTGGGAGCAGTACTTC. It codes for CASSHQGWEQYF.

Regarding this clonotype: Mismatch with germline at one junction end may stem from a read error. The V gene is TRBV7-2, the J gene TRBJ2-3; 13 bases match TRBD2. Looked up from germline, CDR1 is SGHTA and CDR2 is FQGNSA. There are 15 residues in the CDR3. CDR3 amino acids: CASSPETSGGPRSIF. CDR3 nucleotide sequence: TGTGCCAGCAGCCCCGAGACTAGCGGGGGGCCGCGCAGTATTTTT.

V gene TRBV7-2 combines with J gene TRBJ2-1; D not certain. The CDR3 spans 12 residues. Germline CDR1 reads SGHTA; CDR2 reads FQGNSA. Trimming removed 7 bases from V and 4 bases from J, with 8 bases in between. The CDR3 sequence: CASKKKYNEQFF. The CDR3 region has the DNA TGTGCCAGCAAAAAGAAGTACAATGAGCAGTTCTTC.

This clonotype was recorded at least ten times. The V call is TRBV20-1, the J call TRBJ1-1; no clear D. V lost 3 bases and J 2 bases, leaving 10 bases between the germline ends. This CDR3 spans 13 amino acids. The germline gives CDR1 DFQATT, CDR2 SNEGSKA (reference sequence). In DNA, the CDR3 is TGCAGTGCTAGTAAGGGATATAACACTGAAGCTTTCTTT. Its translation is CSASKGYNTEAFF.

V gene TRBV19 combines with J gene TRBJ2-1, with a tentative D call TRBD1 (6 bases). There are 16 residues in the CDR3. Germline V gives CDR1 LNHDA, CDR2 SQIVND (reference sequence). Trimming took off 3 bases at V and 0 bases at J, with 12 bases between the two ends. CDR3 in DNA: TGTGCCAGTAGTATTAGGGGGTCGAGCTCCTACAATGAGCAGTTCTTC. It is translated as CASSIRGSSSYNEQFF.

Only a few counts were recorded for this clonotype. The CDR3 DNA follows: TGTGCCAGCAGTCTTACGGGGGGGGACGCTTTCTTT. This translates into CASSLTGGDAFF. This chain links TRBV6-5 with TRBJ1-1, with D perhaps matching TRBD1 (5 bases). The germline V and J ends were trimmed by 5 bases and 11 bases, with 15 bases remaining between them. CDR3 length: 12 residues. The germline CDR1 and CDR2 sequences are MNHEY and SVGAGI.

There are a few counts of this clonotype. This chain links TRBV20-1 with TRBJ2-3, with no clear D. The germline CDR1 and CDR2 sequences are DFQATT and SNEGSKA (reference sequence). V lost 6 bases and J 1 base, leaving 17 bases between the germline ends. CDR3 length: 15 amino acids. The chain's CDR3 is CSALTVRSGTDTQYF. The DNA of the CDR3 is TGCAGTGCCCTTACAGTCAGGTCGGGCACAGATACGCAGTATTTT.

The J gene is TRBJ2-3, the V gene TRBV20-1; 10 bases are a match to TRBD1. The CDR3 is 14 residues long. With 3 bases clipped from V and 6 bases from J, the junction kept 6 bases outside the gene matches. The V gene's germline CDR1 is DFQATT and CDR2 SNEGSKA (reference sequence). CDR3 sequence: CSASPGQGIDTQYF. CDR3 coding DNA: TGCAGTGCTAGCCCGGGACAGGGGATTGATACGCAGTATTTT.

The sample holds many counts of this clonotype. The rearrangement links TRBV6-5 to TRBJ1-5; the D is unclear. The CDR3 loop spans 12 amino acids. The V end lost 4 bases, the J end lost 10 bases, and 11 bases lay between the germline ends. The germline V gene encodes CDR1 MNHEY and CDR2 SVGAGI. The CDR3 DNA reads TGTGCCAGCAGTTCCCTCCTATCACCCCAGCATTTT. Protein: CASSSLLSPQHF.

In its sample, this clonotype was seen many times. V usage is TRBV6-2 or TRBV6-3 and J usage is TRBJ1-1, with D unclear. The V gene lost 8 bases and the J gene lost 2 bases, with 9 bases spanning the gap. Per germline, CDR1 MNHEY and CDR2 SVGEGT. CDR3 length: 12 residues. Here the CDR3 DNA reads TGTGCCAGCGGCAGACTTAACACTGAAGCTTTCTTT. This translates into CASGRLNTEAFF.

A remark on this clonotype: One end of the junction varies from germline; a read error may be responsible. The V call is TRBV20-1, the J call TRBJ1-1; D gene uncertain. This CDR3 is 13 amino acids long. Germline CDR1 and CDR2: DFQATT and SNEGSKA (reference sequence). The CDR3 loop reads CSARSRAGIEVFF. In nucleotides, the CDR3 is TGCAGTGCTAGGTCCCGGGCGGGGATCGAAGTTTTCTTT.

The chain carries TRBV20-1 and TRBJ2-1, with D possibly TRBD2 on 5 matching bases. Germline V gene data show CDR1 as DFQATT and CDR2 as SNEGSKA (reference sequence). V lost 6 bases and J lost 4, with 19 bases in between. CDR3 size: 15 residues. This CDR3 is CSAREYGVSYNEQFF. CDR3 coding DNA: TGCAGTGCCCGAGAGTACGGGGTTTCATACAATGAGCAGTTCTTC.

This clonotype was counted ten times or more. The chain combines TRBV29-1 with TRBJ2-2, with a weak D call TRBD2 (5 bases). The ends were cut back, 6 bases at V and 4 bases at J, with 9 bases in the middle. The CDR3 spans 12 residues. In germline, CDR1 is SQVTM, CDR2 ANQGSEA. The CDR3 region has the DNA TGCAGCGTCCGTGAGGGCACCGGGGAGCTGTTTTTT. Its translation: CSVREGTGELFF.